This entry features one TCR beta chain sequence. TCRdb reprocessed the 5' RACE reads via MiXCR and lists one record per CDR3 protein. The profile covers some 87,000 distinct CDR3 sequences, with around 30% appearing a single time and nearly 60% taken by the ten largest. Germline-derived CDR1 and CDR2 are SGHTA and FQGTGA. CDR3 length equals 19 residues. J was trimmed by 0 bases and V by 2 bases; bases with no gene match: 8. The data derive from a study of CD8 T cells in ankylosing spondylitis. Sequences were obtained from blood, either unsorted or a sorted T cell fraction (not recorded which). This chain connects TRBV7-3 to TRBJ2-6; 9 nucleotides align to TRBD1. The receptor comes from a male donor with ankylosing spondylitis or in good health (not recorded which). CDR3 nucleotide sequence: TGTGCCAGCAGCTTAGGGGGGAACAGGGGGCTCTCTGGGGCCAACGTCCTGACTTTC. Its protein is CASSLGGNRGLSGANVLTF.